The 3 T cell receptor beta chains reported below all come from one sample, sequenced in a study of graft-versus-host responses after intestinal transplantation. Measured with immunoSEQ multiplex PCR; TCRdb has only the in-frame clones, and not every one. The table has over 100,000 clones, 85% to 95% seen once. These TCRs are of unknown antigen specificity. Here the sequenced sample was unstimulated CD8+ T cells sorted from spleen or lymph node cells, taken before intestinal transplant. These receptors originate from a human donor who received an intestinal transplant.

The CDR3 here is CASSQEGVEYEKLFF. CDR3 in DNA: TGTGCCAGCAGCCAAGAGGGGGTCGAGTATGAAAAACTGTTTTTT. The chain links TRBV14 to TRBJ1-4, with a weak D call TRBD1 (5 bases). With 0 bases removed from V and 6 bases from J, the gap between germline ends came to 11 bases. Germline CDR1 SGHDN, CDR2 FVKESK. The CDR3 is 15 residues long. The complete variable domain, with remaining parts taken from reference TRBV14 and TRBJ1-4, reads EAGVTQFPSHSVIEKGQTVTLRCDPISGHDNLYWYRRVMGKEIKFLLHFVKESKQDESGMPNNRFLAERTGGTYSTLKVQPAELEDSGVYFCASSQEGVEYEKLFFGSGTQLSVL.

CDR3 residues: CASNWAGEDTIYF. The CDR3 DNA follows: TGTGCCAGCAATTGGGCGGGGGAAGACACCATATATTTT. V gene TRBV2 combines with J gene TRBJ1-3; tentative D call: TRBD1 (5 bases). V lost 7 bases, J lost 8 bases, and 15 bases lay in between. Germline assignment: CDR1 SNHLY and CDR2 FYNNEI. The CDR3 covers 13 residues.

This chain links TRBV4-3 with TRBJ1-5; D remains unclear. The CDR3 is made up of 15 amino acids. Germline-derived CDR1 and CDR2 are LGHNA and YSLEER. With 0 bases removed from V and 2 bases from J, the gap between germline ends came to 8 bases. The CDR3 loop is CASSQDVRGNQPQHF. In nucleotides, the CDR3 is TGCGCCAGCAGCCAAGATGTTAGGGGCAATCAGCCCCAGCATTTT.